The T cell receptor (beta chain) under discussion was sequenced for a study of cytomegalovirus exposure and HLA in healthy donors. About the study: Of all 400 or so donors who were genotyped, roughly 83% belonged to the Caucasian-associated ancestry cluster.

With 60 Vbeta and 13 Jbeta primers, the PCR was carried out. The table came from immunoSEQ multiplex PCR; TCRdb's copy has only in-frame clones and leaves some out. Among some 95,000 clones listed, 65% to 80% were seen once. The germline V gene encodes CDR1 SGHDT and CDR2 YYEEEE. This CDR3 is 18 amino acids long. Study outcomes and limitations: TCR beta chains numbering more than 150 were designated cytomegalovirus-associated. It was assumed in the presence/absence analyses that sequencing depth was roughly uniform across donors.

A remark on this clone: The antigen remains unidentified.

The V and J genes are TRBV5-6 and TRBJ2-5, with 10 bases fitting TRBD1. The J call may be in error: the DNA end matches TRBJ2-7 better. The sample taken for sequencing was PBMCs. The TCR comes from a woman between 18 and 29 years old in good health and CMV-seropositive. The CDR3 nucleotides are TGTGCCAGCAGCTCGGGACAGGGGCTAACCTCTTCTTACTACGAGCAGTACTTC. Its translation is CASSSGQGLTSSYYEQYF.